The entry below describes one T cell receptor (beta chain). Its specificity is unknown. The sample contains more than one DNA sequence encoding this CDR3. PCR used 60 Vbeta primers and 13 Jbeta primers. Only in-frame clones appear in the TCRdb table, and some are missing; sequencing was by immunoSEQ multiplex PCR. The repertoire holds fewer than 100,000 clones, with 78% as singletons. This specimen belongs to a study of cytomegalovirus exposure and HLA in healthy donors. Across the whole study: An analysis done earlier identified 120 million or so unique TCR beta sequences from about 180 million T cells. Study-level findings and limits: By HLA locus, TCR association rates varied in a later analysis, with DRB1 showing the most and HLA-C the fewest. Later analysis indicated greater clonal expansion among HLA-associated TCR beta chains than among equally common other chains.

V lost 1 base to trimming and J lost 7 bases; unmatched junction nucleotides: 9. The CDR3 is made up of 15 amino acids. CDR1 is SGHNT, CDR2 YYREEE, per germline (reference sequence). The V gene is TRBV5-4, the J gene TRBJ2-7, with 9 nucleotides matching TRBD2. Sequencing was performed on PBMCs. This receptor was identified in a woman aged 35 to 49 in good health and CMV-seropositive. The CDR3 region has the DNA TGTGCCAGCAGCTTGTCCAGCCTAGCGGGACGGGAGCAGTACTTC. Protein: CASSLSSLAGREQYF.